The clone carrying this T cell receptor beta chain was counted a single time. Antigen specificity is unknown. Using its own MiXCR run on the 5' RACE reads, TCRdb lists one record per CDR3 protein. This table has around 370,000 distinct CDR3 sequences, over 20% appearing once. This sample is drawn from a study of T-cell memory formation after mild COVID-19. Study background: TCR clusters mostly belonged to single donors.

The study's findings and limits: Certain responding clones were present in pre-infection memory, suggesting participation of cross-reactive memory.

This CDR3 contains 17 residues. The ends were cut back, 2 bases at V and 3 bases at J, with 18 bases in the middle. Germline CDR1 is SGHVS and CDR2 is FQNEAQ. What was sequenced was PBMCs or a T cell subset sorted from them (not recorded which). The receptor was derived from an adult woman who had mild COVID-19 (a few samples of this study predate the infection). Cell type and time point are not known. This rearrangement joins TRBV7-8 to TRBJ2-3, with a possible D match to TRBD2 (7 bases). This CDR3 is CASSLTVGGGDTDTQYF. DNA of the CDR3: TGTGCCAGCAGCTTAACCGTGGGGGGGGGCGATACAGATACGCAGTATTTT.